The 15 T cell receptor beta chains below come from one sample, sequenced in a study of blood T cell repertoires in COVID-19. Generated by immunoSEQ multiplex PCR, the TCRdb table keeps only in-frame clones and is missing some. The sample has about 130,000 clones, about 90% seen once. The material sequenced was peripheral blood. Receptors originate from a man aged 50 to 59 with active COVID-19.

The CDR3 nucleotides read TGTGCCAGCAGCCAACGGGACAGGGGGTCAGAGACCCAGTACTTC. Its protein is CASSQRDRGSETQYF. The chain links TRBV9 to TRBJ2-5; 11 nucleotides match TRBD1. The V and J ends lost 4 bases and 4 bases, in that order; junction bases with no gene match: 6. Germline-derived CDR1 and CDR2 are SGDLS and YYNGEE. The CDR3 extends over 15 amino acids.

The chain is built from TRBV11-2 and TRBJ2-3; 9 nucleotides align to TRBD2. This CDR3 comprises 16 residues. Losses at the gene ends were 1 base for V and 6 bases for J; bases not matched to a gene: 8. Germline CDR1 SGHAT, CDR2 FQNNGV. In DNA form, the CDR3 reads TGTGCCAGCAGCTTAGTTAGCGGGGGCCCCCGTGATACGCAGTATTTT. This sequence encodes CASSLVSGGPRDTQYF.

With respect to this clone: The junction differs from germline at one of its ends, possibly a read error. The rearrangement links TRBV25-1 to TRBJ2-2; 10 nucleotides line up with TRBD1. CDR1 is MGHDK and CDR2 is SYGVNS in the germline V gene. This CDR3 spans 16 amino acids. CDR3 region: CASSKYGTGAAGELFF. The CDR3 DNA reads TGTGCCAGCAGTAAATACGGGACAGGGGCCGCCGGGGAGCTGTTTTTT.

The chain recombines TRBV6-5 with TRBJ1-3; D may be TRBD1 (6 bases). This CDR3 region has 15 residues. The germline V gene encodes CDR1 MNHEY and CDR2 SVGAGI. With 1 base removed from V and 5 bases from J, the gap between germline ends came to 12 bases. The CDR3 reads CASSYLDSGRNTIYF. CDR3 nucleotide sequence: TGTGCCAGCAGTTACTTGGACAGTGGGAGAAACACCATATATTTT.

The CDR3 is CATSRGGSETQYF. CDR3 nucleotide sequence: TGTGCCACCAGCCGAGGGGGCTCGGAGACCCAGTACTTC. The chain couples TRBV24-1 to TRBJ2-5; 7 bases are a match to TRBD1. The germline CDR1 and CDR2 sequences are KGHDR and SFDVKD. This CDR3 is built from 13 residues. The J segment lost 5 bases and the V segment lost 7 bases, leaving 6 bases of the junction unmatched.

CDR3: CASSSGTPSRGYEQYF. CDR3 nucleotide sequence: TGTGCCAGCAGCTCCGGGACCCCCTCCCGGGGGTACGAGCAGTACTTC. The chain couples TRBV7-9 to TRBJ2-7, with D possibly being TRBD2 (6 bases). The CDR3 extends over 16 amino acids. From germline, CDR1 is SEHNR and CDR2 FQNEAQ (reference sequence). Trimming removed 4 bases from V and 4 bases from J, with 20 bases in between.

The chain carries TRBV6-5 and TRBJ1-5, with TRBD1 identical over 7 bases. V shed 4 bases and J 4 bases; nucleotides not matched to a gene: 7. The CDR3 spans 15 residues. Germline-derived CDR1 and CDR2 are MNHEY and SVGAGI. CDR3 nucleotide sequence: TGTGCCAGCAGTTGGGACAGATCCGGGAATCAGCCCCAGCATTTT. Amino acid sequence: CASSWDRSGNQPQHF.

The rearrangement links TRBV3-1 (or the pseudogene TRBV3-2) to TRBJ1-1, with D uncertain. The CDR3 covers 12 residues. Germline CDR1 and CDR2: LGHDT and YNNKEL (reference sequence). The V end was cut by 4 bases, the J end by 5 bases, with 8 bases between. The DNA of the CDR3 is TGTGCCAGCAGCCCCCTAGGAACTGAAGCTTTCTTT. It specifies CASSPLGTEAFF.

The chain links TRBV7-9 to TRBJ2-3, with D possibly matching TRBD2 (6 bases). Germline V CDR1 and CDR2: SEHNR, FQNEAQ (reference sequence). Trimming pared 4 bases from V and 1 base from J, leaving 15 bases between. The CDR3 has 16 amino acids. The CDR3 loop reads CASSSRGGMGTDTQYF. CDR3 bases: TGTGCCAGCAGCTCAAGGGGAGGTATGGGCACAGATACGCAGTATTTT.

This chain joins TRBV6-6 and TRBJ1-1; D ambiguous. Germline CDR1 is MNHNY and CDR2 is SVGAGI (reference sequence). Between the trimmed V and J ends, which lost 2 bases and 4 bases, there was a span of 8 bases. The CDR3 is 13 amino acids. CDR3 nucleotide sequence: TGTGCCAGCAGTTACGGAGGCGTCACTGAAGCTTTCTTT. This encodes CASSYGGVTEAFF.

The genes are TRBV11-2 and TRBJ2-1, with TRBD2 as a possible D gene (6 bases). The CDR3 has 14 amino acids. Trimming stripped 8 bases from V and 3 bases from J, with 14 bases between. The germline gives CDR1 SGHAT, CDR2 FQNNGV. CDR3 in amino acids: CASCLGGLYNEQFF. The CDR3 DNA is TGTGCCAGCTGCCTAGGAGGGCTCTACAATGAGCAGTTCTTC.

This chain joins TRBV28 and TRBJ2-3; TRBD2 matches 9 bases. In germline, CDR1 is MDHEN, CDR2 SYDVKM. Losses at the gene ends were 3 bases for V and 8 bases for J; bases not matched to a gene: 6. This CDR3 comprises 14 residues. The CDR3 DNA sequence: TGTGCCAGCAGTTTCGGTAGCGGGGGAGGTACGCAGTATTTT. Its translation is CASSFGSGGGTQYF. Filled out from reference TRBV28 and TRBJ2-3, the complete variable domain reads DVKVTQSSRYLVKRTGEKVFLECVQDMDHENMFWYRQDPGLGLRLIYFSYDVKMKEKGDIPEGYSVSREKKERFSLILESASTNQTSMYLCASSFGSGGGTQYFGPGTRLTVL.

The chain employs TRBV2 and TRBJ2-4; D possibly corresponds to TRBD1 (5 bases). Trimming removed 8 bases from V and 11 bases from J, with 16 bases in between. This CDR3 spans 12 amino acids. The germline CDR1 and CDR2 sequences are SNHLY and FYNNEI. CDR3 protein: CASLFAPGLQYF. CDR3 nucleotides: TGTGCCAGCCTTTTCGCGCCAGGGCTTCAGTACTTC.

The rearrangement uses TRBV28 and TRBJ1-2, with TRBD1 matching over 10 bases. Germline V gives CDR1 MDHEN, CDR2 SYDVKM. V trimming: 3 bases; J trimming: 9 bases; junction bases outside the gene matches: 13. The CDR3 covers 16 residues. CDR3 sequence: CASSFLEPGQGRCYTF. The CDR3 DNA sequence: TGTGCCAGCAGTTTTCTTGAACCGGGACAGGGGAGATGCTACACCTTC.

The chain uses TRBV18 and TRBJ1-6, with D maybe TRBD1 (5 bases). Per the germline V gene, CDR1 is KGHSH and CDR2 is LQKENI. CDR3 length: 14 amino acids. The ends were cut back, 4 bases at V and 8 bases at J, with 12 bases in the middle. CDR3 coding DNA: TGTGCCAGCTCACTCAGGGAACGGGATTCACCCCTCCACTTT. This gives the protein CASSLRERDSPLHF.